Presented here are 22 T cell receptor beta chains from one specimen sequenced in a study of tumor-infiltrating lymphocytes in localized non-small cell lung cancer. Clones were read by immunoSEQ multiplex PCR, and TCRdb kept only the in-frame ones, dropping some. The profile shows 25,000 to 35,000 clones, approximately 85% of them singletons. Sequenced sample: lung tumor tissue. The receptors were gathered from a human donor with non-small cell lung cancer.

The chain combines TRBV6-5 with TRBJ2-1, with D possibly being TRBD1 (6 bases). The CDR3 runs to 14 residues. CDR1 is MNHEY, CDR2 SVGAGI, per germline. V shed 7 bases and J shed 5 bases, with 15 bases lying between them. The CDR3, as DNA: TGTGCCAGCAATAGGGGGTCTCTTAACAATGAGCAGTTCTTC. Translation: CASNRGSLNNEQFF.

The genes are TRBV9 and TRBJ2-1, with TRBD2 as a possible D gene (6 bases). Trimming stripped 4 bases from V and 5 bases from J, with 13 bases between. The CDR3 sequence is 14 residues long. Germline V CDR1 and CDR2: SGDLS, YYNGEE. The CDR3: CASSPRGGDNEQFF. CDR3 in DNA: TGTGCCAGCAGCCCAAGGGGAGGAGACAATGAGCAGTTCTTC.

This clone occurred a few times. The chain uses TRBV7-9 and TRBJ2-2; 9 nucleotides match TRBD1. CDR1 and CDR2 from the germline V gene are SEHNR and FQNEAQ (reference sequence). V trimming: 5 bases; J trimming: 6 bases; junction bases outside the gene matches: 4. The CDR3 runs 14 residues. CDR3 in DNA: TGTGCCAGCAGCACGACAGGGGGACCCGGGGAGCTGTTTTTT. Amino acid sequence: CASSTTGGPGELFF.

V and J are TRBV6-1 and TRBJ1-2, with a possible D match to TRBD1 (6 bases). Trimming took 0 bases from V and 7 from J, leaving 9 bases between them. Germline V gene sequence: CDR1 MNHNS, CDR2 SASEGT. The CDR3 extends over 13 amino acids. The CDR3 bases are TGTGCCAGCAGTGAAGCGGGAGGGGGTGGCTACACCTTC. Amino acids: CASSEAGGGGYTF.

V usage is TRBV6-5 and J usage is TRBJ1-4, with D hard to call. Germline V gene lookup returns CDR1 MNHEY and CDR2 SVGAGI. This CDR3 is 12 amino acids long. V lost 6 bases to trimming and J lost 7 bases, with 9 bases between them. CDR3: CASRDQSEKLFF. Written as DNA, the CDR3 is TGTGCCAGCAGGGATCAGAGTGAAAAACTGTTTTTT.

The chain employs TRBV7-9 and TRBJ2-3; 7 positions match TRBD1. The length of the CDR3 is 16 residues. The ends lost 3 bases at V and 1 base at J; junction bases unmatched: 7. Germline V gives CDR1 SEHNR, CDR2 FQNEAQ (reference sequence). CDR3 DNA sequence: TGTGCCAGCAGCTTCGGACAGGTCGGAGGCACAGATACGCAGTATTTT. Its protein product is CASSFGQVGGTDTQYF.

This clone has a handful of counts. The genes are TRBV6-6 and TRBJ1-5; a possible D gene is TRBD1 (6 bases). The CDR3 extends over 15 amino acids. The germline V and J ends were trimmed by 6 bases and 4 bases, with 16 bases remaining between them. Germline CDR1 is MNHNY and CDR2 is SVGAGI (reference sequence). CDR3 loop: CASRYPGQSNQPQHF. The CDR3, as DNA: TGTGCCAGCAGATACCCTGGACAGTCTAATCAGCCCCAGCATTTT.

The CDR3 nucleotides are TGTGCCATAAGGCCGGGACAGGGGTACGAGCAGTACTTC. This sequence encodes CAIRPGQGYEQYF. This chain connects TRBV10-3 to TRBJ2-7, with 10 bases that match TRBD1. The CDR3 is made up of 13 amino acids. Unmatched junction bases numbered 6, after V lost 9 bases and J lost 4 bases. CDR1 is ENHRY and CDR2 is SYGVKD in the germline V gene.

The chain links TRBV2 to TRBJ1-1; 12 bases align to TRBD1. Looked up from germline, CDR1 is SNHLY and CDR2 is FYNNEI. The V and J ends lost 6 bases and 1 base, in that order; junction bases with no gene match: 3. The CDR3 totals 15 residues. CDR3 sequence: CASRRDRGPNTEAFF. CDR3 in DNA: TGTGCCAGCAGGCGGGACAGGGGGCCGAACACTGAAGCTTTCTTT.

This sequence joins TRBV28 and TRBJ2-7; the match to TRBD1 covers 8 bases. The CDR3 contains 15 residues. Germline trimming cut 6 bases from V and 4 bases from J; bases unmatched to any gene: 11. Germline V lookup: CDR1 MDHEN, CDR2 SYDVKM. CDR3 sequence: CASRFSDRGWYEQYF. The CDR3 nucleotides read TGTGCCAGCAGATTCAGTGACAGGGGCTGGTACGAGCAGTACTTC. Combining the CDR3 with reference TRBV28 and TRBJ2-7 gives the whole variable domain DVKVTQSSRYLVKRTGEKVFLECVQDMDHENMFWYRQDPGLGLRLIYFSYDVKMKEKGDIPEGYSVSREKKERFSLILESASTNQTSMYLCASRFSDRGWYEQYFGPGTRLTVT.

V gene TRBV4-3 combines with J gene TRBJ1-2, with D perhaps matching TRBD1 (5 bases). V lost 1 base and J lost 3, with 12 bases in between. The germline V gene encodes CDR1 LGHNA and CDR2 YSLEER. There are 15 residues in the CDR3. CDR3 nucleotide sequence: TGCGCCAGCAGCCAAGCGGCGACAGCACACTATGGCTACACCTTC. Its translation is CASSQAATAHYGYTF.

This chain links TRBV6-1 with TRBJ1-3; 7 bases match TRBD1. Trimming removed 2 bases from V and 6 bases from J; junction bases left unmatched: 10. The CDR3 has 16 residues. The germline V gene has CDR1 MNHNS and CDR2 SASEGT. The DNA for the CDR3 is TGTGCCAGCAGTGAATTCCCGGGACAGAGTTCAAACACCATATATTTT. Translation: CASSEFPGQSSNTIYF.

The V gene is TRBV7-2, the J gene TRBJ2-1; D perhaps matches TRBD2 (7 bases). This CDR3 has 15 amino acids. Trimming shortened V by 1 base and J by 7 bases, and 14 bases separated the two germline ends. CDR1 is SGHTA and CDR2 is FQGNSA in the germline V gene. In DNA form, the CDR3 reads TGTGCCAGCAGCTTAGTTGGGGGGGGGCCAAATGAGCAGTTCTTC. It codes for CASSLVGGGPNEQFF.

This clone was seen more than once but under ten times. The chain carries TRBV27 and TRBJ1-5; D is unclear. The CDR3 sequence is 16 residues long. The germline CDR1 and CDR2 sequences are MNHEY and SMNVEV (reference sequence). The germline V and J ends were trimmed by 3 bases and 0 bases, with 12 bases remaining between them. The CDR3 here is CASSFDAQDSNQPQHF. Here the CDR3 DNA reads TGTGCCAGCAGTTTTGACGCCCAGGATAGCAATCAGCCCCAGCATTTT.

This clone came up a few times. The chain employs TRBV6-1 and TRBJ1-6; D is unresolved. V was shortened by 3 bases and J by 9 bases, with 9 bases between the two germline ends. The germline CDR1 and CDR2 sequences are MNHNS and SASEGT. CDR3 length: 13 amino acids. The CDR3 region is CASSDNWVSPLHF. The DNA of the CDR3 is TGTGCCAGCAGTGACAATTGGGTTTCACCCCTCCACTTT.

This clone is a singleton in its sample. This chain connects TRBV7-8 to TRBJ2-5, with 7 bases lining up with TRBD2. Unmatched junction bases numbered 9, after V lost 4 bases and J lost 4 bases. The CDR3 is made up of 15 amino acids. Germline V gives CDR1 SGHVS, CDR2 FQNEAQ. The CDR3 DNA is TGTGCCAGCAGCTACGGCGGGGGAAGGAGAGAGACCCAGTACTTC. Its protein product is CASSYGGGRRETQYF.

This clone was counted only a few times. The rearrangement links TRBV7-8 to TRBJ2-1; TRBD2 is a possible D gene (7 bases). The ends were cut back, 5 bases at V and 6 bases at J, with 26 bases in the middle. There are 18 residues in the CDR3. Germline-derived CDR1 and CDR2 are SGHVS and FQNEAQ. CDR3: CASSGSGGAPITGNEQFF. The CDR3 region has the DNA TGTGCCAGCAGCGGTAGTGGGGGGGCCCCGATTACGGGCAATGAGCAGTTCTTC. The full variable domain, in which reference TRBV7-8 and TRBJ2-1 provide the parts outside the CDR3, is GAGVSQSPRYKVAKRGQDVALRCDPISGHVSLFWYQQALGQGPEFLTYFQNEAQLDKSGLPSDRFFAERPEGSVSTLKIQRTQQEDSAVYLCASSGSGGAPITGNEQFFGPGTRLTVL.

CDR3 nucleotides: TGTGCCAGCAGCTTCGCCTCCGGACAGGGTCGGGAGACCCAGTACTTC. Its translation is CASSFASGQGRETQYF. This chain connects TRBV5-4 to TRBJ2-5; 8 nucleotides align to TRBD1. J gave up 5 bases and V 2 bases, and 11 bases lay outside the gene matches. CDR1 is SGHNT, CDR2 YYREEE, per germline (reference sequence). This CDR3 has 16 amino acids. The whole variable domain, filled in from reference TRBV5-4 and TRBJ2-5, reads ETGVTQSPTHLIKTRGQQVTLRCSSQSGHNTVSWYQQALGQGPQFIFQYYREEENGRGNFPPRFSGLQFPNYSSELNVNALELDDSALYLCASSFASGQGRETQYFGPGTRLLVL.

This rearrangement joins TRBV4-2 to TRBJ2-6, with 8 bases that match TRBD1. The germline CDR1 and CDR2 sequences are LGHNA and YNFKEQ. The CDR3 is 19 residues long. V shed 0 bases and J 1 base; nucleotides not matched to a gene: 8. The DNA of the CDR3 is TGTGCCAGCAGCCAAGATCCCGGACAGGGACTTTCTGGGGCCAACGTCCTGACTTTC. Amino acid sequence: CASSQDPGQGLSGANVLTF.

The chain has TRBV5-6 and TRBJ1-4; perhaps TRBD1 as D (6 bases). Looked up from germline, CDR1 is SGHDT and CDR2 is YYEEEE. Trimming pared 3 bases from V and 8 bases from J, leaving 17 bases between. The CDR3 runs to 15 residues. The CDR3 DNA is TGTGCCAGCAGCTGGGGCCGGGGGCCTAGCGAAAAACTGTTTTTT. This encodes CASSWGRGPSEKLFF.

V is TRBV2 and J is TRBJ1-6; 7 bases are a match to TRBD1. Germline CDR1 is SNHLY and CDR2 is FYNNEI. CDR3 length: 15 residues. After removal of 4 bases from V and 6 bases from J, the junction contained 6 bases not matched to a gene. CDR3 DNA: TGTGCCAGCAGTGTGAACAGGGGAGGTAATTCACCCCTCCACTTT. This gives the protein CASSVNRGGNSPLHF.

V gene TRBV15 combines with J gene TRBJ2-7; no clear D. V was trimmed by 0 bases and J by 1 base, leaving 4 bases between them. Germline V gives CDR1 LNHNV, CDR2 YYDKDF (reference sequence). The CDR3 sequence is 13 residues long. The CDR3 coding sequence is TGTGCCACCAGCAGAGATAAGTCCTACGAGCAGTACTTC. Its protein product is CATSRDKSYEQYF. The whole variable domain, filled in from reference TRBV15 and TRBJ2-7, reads DAMVIQNPRYQVTQFGKPVTLSCSQTLNHNVMYWYQQKSSQAPKLLFHYYDKDFNNEADTPDNFQSRRPNTSFCFLDIRSPGLGDTAMYLCATSRDKSYEQYFGPGTRLTVT.